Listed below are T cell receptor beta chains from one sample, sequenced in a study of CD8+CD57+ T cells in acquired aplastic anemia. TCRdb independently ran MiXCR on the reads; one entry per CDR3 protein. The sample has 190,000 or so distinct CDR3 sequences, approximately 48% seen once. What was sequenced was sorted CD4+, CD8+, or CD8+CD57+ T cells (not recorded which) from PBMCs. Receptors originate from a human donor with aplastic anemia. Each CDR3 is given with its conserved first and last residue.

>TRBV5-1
CASSLVAGGQDTQYF
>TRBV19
CASSIDDTEAFF
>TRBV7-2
CASSPTGWVEAFF
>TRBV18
CASSPPGLMYEQYF
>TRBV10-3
CAISLGLAGGTGELFF
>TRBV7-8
CASSIPDRGHSPLHF
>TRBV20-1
CSALPVPGQESTDTQYF
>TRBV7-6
CASSLVRQGGYGYTF
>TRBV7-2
CASSLTDRIVNNEQFF
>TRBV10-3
CASGGTGGFHTEAFF
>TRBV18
CASSLPAQQNTEAFF